This T cell receptor (beta chain) appears in the sequencing data of a study of CD8 T cells in Susac syndrome (dated by TCRdb to the late 2010s). In terms of the full investigation: Whether CD8+ T cell activation and differentiation in Susac syndrome was antigen driven was tested using repertoire sequencing. Findings and caveats that apply to the study as a whole: The number of individuals in the TCR sequencing and HLA analysis was recognized as being relatively small.

RNA was extracted using the RNeasy kit, and about 0.45 to 1 ug of the RNA was reverse transcribed with random hexamers. The immunoSEQ multiplex PCR assay, which covers 54 Vbeta and 13 Jbeta segments, was used to amplify TCR beta CDR3 regions. PCR amplification bias was corrected using a synthetic template baseline for primer optimization and computational correction. The authors' pipeline ran thus. Only productive sequences were kept, with reads annotated to V, D and J genes according to IMGT and analyzed in immunoSEQ Analyzer. To calculate clonality, Shannon entropy was normalized by log2 of the number of productive unique sequences and then subtracted from one. Public and private clones were assessed among the 100 most prevalent clones of each patient and control. Susac-specific clones were defined as absent from healthy and MS cohorts, 1052 published viral clones and other ImmuneACCESS disease sequences. In-frame beta chains were kept once TCRdb had trimmed the public reads at Q25 with fastp and called clones with MiXCR. Identical CDR3 protein sequences are pooled into one entry, listed with their most common genes and DNA. The V and J calls and clone size are TCRdb's, not the authors'. For this sample there are about 120,000 distinct CDR3 sequences; around 90% appear just once. The top ten hold about 0.14% of the sample.

CDR1 and CDR2 are drawn from the germline V gene: SGHTA, FQGNSA. The CDR3, from cysteine to phenylalanine, totals 19 residues. Of the read, only the CDR3 DNA is kept; its 57 bases are in frame from base 1. Trimming accounts for 0 bases at V and 4 bases at J, while the number of junction bases matched to no gene is 12. Of note for this clonotype: The target of this receptor is not known. Base qualities are not at hand, and no much larger clone is one base apart.

Peripheral blood CD8+ and CD4+ T cells from healthy donors, Susac syndrome patients and multiple sclerosis patients were profiled using high-throughput TCR beta sequencing. The healthy donors served as controls matched for age and sex. Bulk CD8+ and CD4+ T cells were purified by magnetic negative isolation, while CD8+ TEMRA cells were enriched using FACS. Blood was drawn into EDTA tubes, processed within 24 hours, and PBMCs were isolated by density gradient centrifugation. PBMCs destined for TCR sequencing were cryopreserved in liquid nitrogen and later thawed in a 37 °C water bath. The sorted or isolated CD4+, CD8+ and CD8+ TEMRA cells reached a purity of at least 90%.

Recombination linked TRBV7-2 to TRBJ1-2; TRBD1 aligns with 12 central bases. The sequence derives from a human donor in good health. The sequenced sample consisted of CD4+ T cells from PBMCs. The CDR3 protein sequence reads: CASSLAMRKGQGAIYGYTF. In nucleotides, the sequence is TGTGCCAGCAGCTTAGCCATGAGAAAGGGACAGGGGGCCATCTATGGCTACACCTTC.